This T cell receptor (beta chain) came from a study of shared clonotypes between healthy human individuals. Trimming took 3 bases from V and 9 from J, leaving 12 bases between them. This CDR3 has 14 amino acids. The germline gives CDR1 WNHNN, CDR2 SYGVQD (reference sequence). This table comes from immunoSEQ multiplex PCR, and its TCRdb copy is limited to in-frame clones, with some not included. The sample yields more than 2 million clones, around 95% seen once. The source is a man in his late teens or twenties in good health. Sequencing was performed on naive CD4+ T cells sorted from blood. Subset: CD45RA+ positively selected. The gene calls are TRBV10-1 and TRBJ1-6; D is unresolved. Written as DNA, the CDR3 is TGCGCCAGCAGTGAAGGCGGGTTAACTTCACCCCTCCACTTT. This sequence encodes CASSEGGLTSPLHF.